This T cell receptor beta chain was sequenced in a study of OX40 agonist ivuxolimab in advanced cancers. Study results and limitations: Some patients without response likewise showed low normalized clonal expansion.

With respect to this clone: Antigen unknown.

The germline V gene has CDR1 SNHLY and CDR2 FYNNEI. V lost 8 bases and J 3 bases, leaving 8 bases between the germline ends. This CDR3 has 11 residues. Sequencing was performed with immunoSEQ multiplex PCR; in TCRdb, only in-frame clones are kept and a portion is missing. The sample gives around 89,000 clones, about nine tenths of which show up once; over 0.65% is in the top ten. The specimen comprised CD4+ or CD8+ T cells sorted from blood, sampled in a trial of the OX40 agonist ivuxolimab. This chain connects TRBV2 to TRBJ2-7; D unclear. This clonotype was sampled from an adult with an advanced solid tumor such as melanoma, head and neck, liver or kidney cancer. CDR3 residues: CASSTVYEQYF. CDR3 DNA: TGTGCCAGCTCCACAGTCTACGAGCAGTACTTC.